This T cell receptor (beta chain) was profiled in a study of immune evolution from preneoplasia to lung adenocarcinoma. CDR1 SGHAT and CDR2 FQNNGV come from the germline V gene. V gave up 6 bases and J gave up 5 bases, with 17 bases separating them. This CDR3 region has 14 residues. Sequenced by immunoSEQ multiplex PCR; TCRdb stores in-frame clones only, minus some. This table holds under 3,500 clones, around 90% found once. About this clone: Its antigen is not known.

Overall study results and limits: Normal lung had the highest top T cell clone frequencies.

The TCR comes from a person aged 70 to 85 with lung adenocarcinoma. The source material was FFPE adjacent normal lung tissue. The V and J genes are TRBV11-2 and TRBJ2-7; perhaps TRBD2 as D (6 bases). The CDR3, as DNA: TGTGCCAGCAGAAAGGGGCTAGCGCGGCACGAGCAGTACTTC. Amino acids: CASRKGLARHEQYF.